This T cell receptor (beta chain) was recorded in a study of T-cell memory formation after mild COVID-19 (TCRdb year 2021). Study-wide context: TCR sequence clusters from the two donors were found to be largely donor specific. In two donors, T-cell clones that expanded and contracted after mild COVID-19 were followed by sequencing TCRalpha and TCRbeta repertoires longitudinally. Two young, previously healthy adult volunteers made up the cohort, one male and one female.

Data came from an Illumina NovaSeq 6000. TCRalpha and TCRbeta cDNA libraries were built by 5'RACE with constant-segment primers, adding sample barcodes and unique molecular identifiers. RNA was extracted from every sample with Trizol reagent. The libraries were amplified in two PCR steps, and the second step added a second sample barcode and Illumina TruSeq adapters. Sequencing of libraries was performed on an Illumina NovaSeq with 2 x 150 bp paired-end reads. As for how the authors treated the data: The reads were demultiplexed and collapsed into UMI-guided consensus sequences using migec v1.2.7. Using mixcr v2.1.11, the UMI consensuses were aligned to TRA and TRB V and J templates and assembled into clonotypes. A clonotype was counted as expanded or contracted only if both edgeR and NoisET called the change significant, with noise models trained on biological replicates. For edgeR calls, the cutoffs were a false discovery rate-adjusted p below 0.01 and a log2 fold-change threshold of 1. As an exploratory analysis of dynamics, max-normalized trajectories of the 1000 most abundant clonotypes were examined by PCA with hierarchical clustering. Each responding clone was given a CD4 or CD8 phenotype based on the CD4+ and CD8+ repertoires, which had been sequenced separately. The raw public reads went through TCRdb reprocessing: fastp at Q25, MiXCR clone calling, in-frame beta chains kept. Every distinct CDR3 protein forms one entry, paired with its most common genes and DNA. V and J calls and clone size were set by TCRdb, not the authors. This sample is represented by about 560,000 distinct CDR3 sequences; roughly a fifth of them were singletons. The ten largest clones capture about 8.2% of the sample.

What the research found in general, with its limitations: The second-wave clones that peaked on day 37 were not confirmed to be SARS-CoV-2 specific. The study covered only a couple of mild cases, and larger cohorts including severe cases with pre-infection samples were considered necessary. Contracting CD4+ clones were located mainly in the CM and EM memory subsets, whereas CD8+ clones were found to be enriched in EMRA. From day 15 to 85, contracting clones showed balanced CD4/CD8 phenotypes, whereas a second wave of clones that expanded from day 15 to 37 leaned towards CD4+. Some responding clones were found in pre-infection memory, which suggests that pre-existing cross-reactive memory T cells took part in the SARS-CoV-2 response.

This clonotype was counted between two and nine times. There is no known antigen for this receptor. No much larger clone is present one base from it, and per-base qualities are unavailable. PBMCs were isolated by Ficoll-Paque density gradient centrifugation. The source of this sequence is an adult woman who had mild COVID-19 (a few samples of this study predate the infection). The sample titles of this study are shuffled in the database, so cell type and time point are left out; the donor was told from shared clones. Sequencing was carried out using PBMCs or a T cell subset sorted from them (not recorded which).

Here is the DNA: TGTGCCAGCAGTCAGATAGCACAGGGCTACACCTTC. Its coded protein is CASSQIAQGYTF. The chain joins TRBV12-3 or TRBV12-4 to TRBJ1-2; no D gene can be assigned with confidence. The CDR3, from cysteine to phenylalanine, totals 12 residues. Left in the record is the CDR3 DNA by itself, 36 bases read in frame from the first base. Cut back by 5 bases and 8 bases, the V and J ends lie 12 bases apart.